The 9 T cell receptor beta chains below were found in one sample sequenced in a study of early T cells in non-severe SARS-CoV-2 infection. TCRdb passed the 5' RACE reads through MiXCR, listing each CDR3 protein once. Here the sample spans 66,000 or so distinct CDR3 sequences, 13% being singletons. Sequenced: whole blood. These receptors all come from an adult who was a healthcare worker with PCR-confirmed SARS-CoV-2 infection or an uninfected control (not recorded which).

The CDR3 is CASSLAGTAIEDTQYF. In DNA, the CDR3 is TGTGCCAGCAGTTTGGCCGGGACAGCCATCGAGGATACGCAGTATTTT. This sequence joins TRBV28 and TRBJ2-3; TRBD1 aligns across 7 bases. Germline trimming cut 3 bases from V and 6 bases from J; bases unmatched to any gene: 12. Germline V CDR1 and CDR2: MDHEN, SYDVKM. CDR3 length: 16 residues.

For this clonotype: One base away lies a much larger clone, so this may be a sequencing read error. The J gene is TRBJ2-3, the V gene TRBV7-2; 7 nucleotides line up with TRBD2. CDR1 is SGHTA and CDR2 is FQGNSA in the germline V gene. The CDR3 covers 13 residues. This CDR3 is CVSSRLAKDTQYF. As DNA, the CDR3 is TGTGTCAGCAGCCGACTAGCTAAAGATACGCAGTATTTT.

This chain links TRBV20-1 with TRBJ1-5, with unresolved D. Between the trimmed V and J ends, which lost 6 bases and 2 bases, there was a span of 11 bases. The CDR3 loop spans 13 amino acids. Germline-derived CDR1 and CDR2 are DFQATT and SNEGSKA (reference sequence). The CDR3 region has the DNA TGCAGTGCAACCTCCCCGGGCAATCAGCCCCAGCATTTT. This gives the protein CSATSPGNQPQHF.

The chain couples TRBV6-5 to TRBJ1-4, with no clear D. Germline lookup yields CDR1 MNHEY and CDR2 SVGAGI. The CDR3 totals 19 residues. Trimming took off 2 bases at V and 8 bases at J, with 27 bases between the two ends. CDR3 bases: TGTGCCAGCAGTTACAGGGCCTCCTTCGGAGTACCCACGCCCGAAAAACTGTTTTTT. Residues: CASSYRASFGVPTPEKLFF.

This rearrangement joins TRBV7-9 to TRBJ2-1; D ambiguous. This CDR3 contains 14 residues. The V end lost 3 bases, the J end lost 8 bases, and 14 bases lay between the germline ends. Germline CDR1 and CDR2: SEHNR and FQNEAQ (reference sequence). CDR3 coding DNA: TGTGCCAGCAGCTTGAACTCCCCCGGTCATGAGCAGTTCTTC. This sequence encodes CASSLNSPGHEQFF.

This clonotype was observed a few times. V gene TRBV20-1 combines with J gene TRBJ2-7; D is possibly TRBD1 or TRBD2 (5 bases each). The CDR3 length is 14 residues. The V and J ends lost 1 base and 9 bases respectively, with 19 bases between them. From germline, CDR1 is DFQATT and CDR2 SNEGSKA (reference sequence). The CDR3 region is CSARVSGRTFGQYF. For the CDR3, the DNA is TGCAGTGCTAGAGTCTCGGGACGGACCTTTGGGCAGTACTTC.

The chain recombines TRBV28 with TRBJ2-1; D is undetermined. Germline V lookup: CDR1 MDHEN, CDR2 SYDVKM. V lost 6 bases and J 4 bases, leaving 16 bases between the germline ends. CDR3 length equals 15 residues. DNA for the CDR3: TGTGCCAGCAGCGAAGCGAGAGGAACTTACAATGAGCAGTTCTTC. Translation gives CASSEARGTYNEQFF.

The V and J genes are TRBV7-9 and TRBJ2-2; TRBD2 agrees at 11 bases. Germline-derived CDR1 and CDR2 are SEHNR and FQNEAQ (reference sequence). J was trimmed by 4 bases and V by 4 bases; bases with no gene match: 8. The CDR3 consists of 17 residues. This chain's CDR3 is CASSYGGLADLTGELFF. The CDR3 coding sequence is TGTGCCAGCAGCTACGGGGGACTAGCGGACCTCACCGGGGAGCTGTTTTTT.

This clonotype was found a few times. V usage is TRBV29-1 and J usage is TRBJ2-1; TRBD2 agrees at 11 bases. The CDR3 covers 14 residues. CDR1 is SQVTM and CDR2 is ANQGSEA in the germline V gene. The junction had 4 bases not matched to a gene; V was cut back by 7 bases and J by 2 bases. For the CDR3, the DNA is TGCAGCGCAAGACTAGCGGGAACCTACAATGAGCAGTTCTTC. Its translation is CSARLAGTYNEQFF.